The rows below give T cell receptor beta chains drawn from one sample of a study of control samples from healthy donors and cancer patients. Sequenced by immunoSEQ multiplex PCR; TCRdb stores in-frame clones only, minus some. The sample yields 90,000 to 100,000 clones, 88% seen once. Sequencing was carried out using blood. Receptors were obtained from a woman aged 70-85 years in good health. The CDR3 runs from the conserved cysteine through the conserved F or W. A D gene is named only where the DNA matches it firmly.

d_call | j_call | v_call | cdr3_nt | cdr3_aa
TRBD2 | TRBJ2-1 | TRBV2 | TGTGCCAGCCGGGGGCTAGCGGGACATTACAATGAGCAGTTCTTC | CASRGLAGHYNEQFF
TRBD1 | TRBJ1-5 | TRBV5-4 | TGTGCCAGCAGTTCGGACAGGGAGATCGGGCAGCCCCAGCATTTT | CASSSDREIGQPQHF
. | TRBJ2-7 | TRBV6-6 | TGTGCCAGCAGGGCCCCGGGACACGGCTACGAGCAGTACTTC | CASRAPGHGYEQYF
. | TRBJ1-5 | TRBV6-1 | TGTGCCAGCAGTCCTCAGGGGTTGGCTCAGCCCCAGCATTTT | CASSPQGLAQPQHF
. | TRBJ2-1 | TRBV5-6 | TGTGCCAGCAGCTTGGTGGGACGCAAGTACAATGAGCAGTTCTTC | CASSLVGRKYNEQFF
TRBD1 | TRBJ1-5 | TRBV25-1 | TGTGCCAGCAGTGGAACTGACAGGGCAGGTCAGCCCCAGCATTTT | CASSGTDRAGQPQHF
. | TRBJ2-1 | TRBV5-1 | TGCGCCAGCAGCTTGGTCCCTACCGGGACAAATAATGAGCAGTTCTTC | CASSLVPTGTNNEQFF
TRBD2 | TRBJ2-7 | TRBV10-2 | TGCGCCAGCAGGGGGCCCGGGCTAGCGGGAAAGGCTACTACGCGGGAGCAGTACTTC | CASRGPGLAGKATTREQYF
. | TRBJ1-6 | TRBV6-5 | TGTGCCAGCAAGGCGACAGATTATAATTCACCCCTCCACTTT | CASKATDYNSPLHF
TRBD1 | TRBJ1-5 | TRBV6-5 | TGTGCCAGCAAAGGGACAGGGGCGGCTCAGCCCCAGCATTTT | CASKGTGAAQPQHF